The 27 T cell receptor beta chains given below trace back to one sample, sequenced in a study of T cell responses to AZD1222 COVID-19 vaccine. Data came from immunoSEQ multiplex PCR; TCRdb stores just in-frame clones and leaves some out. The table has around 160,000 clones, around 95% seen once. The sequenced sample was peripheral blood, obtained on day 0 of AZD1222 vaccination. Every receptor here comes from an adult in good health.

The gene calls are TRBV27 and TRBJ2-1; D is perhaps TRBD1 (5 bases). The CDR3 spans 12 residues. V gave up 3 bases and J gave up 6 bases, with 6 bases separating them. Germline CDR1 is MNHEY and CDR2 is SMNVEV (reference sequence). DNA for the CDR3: TGTGCCAGCAGTTTCCAGGGCAATGAGCAGTTCTTC. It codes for CASSFQGNEQFF.

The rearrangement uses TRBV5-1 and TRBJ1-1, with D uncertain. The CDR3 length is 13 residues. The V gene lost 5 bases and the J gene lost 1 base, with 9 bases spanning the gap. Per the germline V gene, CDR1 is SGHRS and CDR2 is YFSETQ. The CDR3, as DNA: TGCGCCAGCAGGGAAGGACCGAACACTGAAGCTTTCTTT. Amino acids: CASREGPNTEAFF.

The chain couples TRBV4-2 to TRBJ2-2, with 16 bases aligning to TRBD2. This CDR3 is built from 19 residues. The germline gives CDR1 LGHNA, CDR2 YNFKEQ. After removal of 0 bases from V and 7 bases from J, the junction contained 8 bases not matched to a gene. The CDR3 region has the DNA TGTGCCAGCAGCCAAGAGGGACTAGCGGGAGGGCCGAGTATCGGGGAGCTGTTTTTT. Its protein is CASSQEGLAGGPSIGELFF.

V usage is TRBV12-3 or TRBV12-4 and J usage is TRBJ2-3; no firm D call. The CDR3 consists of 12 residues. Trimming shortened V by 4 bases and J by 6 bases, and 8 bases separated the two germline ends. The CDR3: CASSSGWDTQYF. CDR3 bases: TGTGCCAGCAGTTCAGGATGGGATACGCAGTATTTT.

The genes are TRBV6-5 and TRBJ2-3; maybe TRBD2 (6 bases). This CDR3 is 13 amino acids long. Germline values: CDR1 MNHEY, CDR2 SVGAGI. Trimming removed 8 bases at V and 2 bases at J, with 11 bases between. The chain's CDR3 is CASVGSYTDTQYF. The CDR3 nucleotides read TGTGCCAGCGTCGGGAGCTACACAGATACGCAGTATTTT.

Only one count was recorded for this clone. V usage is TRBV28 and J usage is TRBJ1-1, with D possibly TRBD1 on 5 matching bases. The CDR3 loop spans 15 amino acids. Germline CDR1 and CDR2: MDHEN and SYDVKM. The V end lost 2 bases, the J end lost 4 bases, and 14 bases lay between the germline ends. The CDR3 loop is CASSLEGRQFTEAFF. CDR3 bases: TGTGCCAGCAGTTTAGAGGGGCGCCAATTCACTGAAGCTTTCTTT.

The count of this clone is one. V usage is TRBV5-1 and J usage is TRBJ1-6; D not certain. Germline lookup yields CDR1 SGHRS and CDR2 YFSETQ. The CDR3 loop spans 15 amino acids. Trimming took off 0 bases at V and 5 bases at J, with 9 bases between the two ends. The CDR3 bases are TGCGCCAGCAGCTTGGGGACTGACAATAATTCACCCCTCCACTTT. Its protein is CASSLGTDNNSPLHF. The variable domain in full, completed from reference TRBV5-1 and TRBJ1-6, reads KAGVTQTPRYLIKTRGQQVTLSCSPISGHRSVSWYQQTPGQGLQFLFEYFSETQRNKGNFPGRFSGRQFSNSRSEMNVSTLELGDSALYLCASSLGTDNNSPLHFGNGTRLTVT.

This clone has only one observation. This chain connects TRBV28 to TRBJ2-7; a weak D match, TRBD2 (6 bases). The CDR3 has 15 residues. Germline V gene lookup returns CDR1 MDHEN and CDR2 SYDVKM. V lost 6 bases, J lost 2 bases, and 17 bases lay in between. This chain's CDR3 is CASRTWRDDAYEQYF. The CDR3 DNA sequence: TGTGCCAGCAGGACGTGGCGGGACGATGCCTACGAGCAGTACTTC.

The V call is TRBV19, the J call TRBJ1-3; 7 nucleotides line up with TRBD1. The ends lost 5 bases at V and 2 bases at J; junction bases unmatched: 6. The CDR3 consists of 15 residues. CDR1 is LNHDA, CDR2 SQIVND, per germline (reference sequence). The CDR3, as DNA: TGTGCCAGTAGTGTAAGGACAGGCGCTGGAAACACCATATATTTT. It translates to CASSVRTGAGNTIYF.

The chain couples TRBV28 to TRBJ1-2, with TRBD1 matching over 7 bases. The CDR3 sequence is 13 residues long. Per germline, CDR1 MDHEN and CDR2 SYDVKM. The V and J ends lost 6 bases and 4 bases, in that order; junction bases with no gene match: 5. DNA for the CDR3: TGTGCCAGCAGGTCCCAGGGGGGCTATGGCTACACCTTC. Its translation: CASRSQGGYGYTF.

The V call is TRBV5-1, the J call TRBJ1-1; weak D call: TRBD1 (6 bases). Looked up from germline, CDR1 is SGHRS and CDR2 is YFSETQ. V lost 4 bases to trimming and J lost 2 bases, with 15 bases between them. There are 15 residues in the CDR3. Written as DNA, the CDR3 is TGCGCCAGCAGCCCGAGGGGGGGTGGTAACACTGAAGCTTTCTTT. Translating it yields CASSPRGGGNTEAFF. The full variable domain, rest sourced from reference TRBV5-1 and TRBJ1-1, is KAGVTQTPRYLIKTRGQQVTLSCSPISGHRSVSWYQQTPGQGLQFLFEYFSETQRNKGNFPGRFSGRQFSNSRSEMNVSTLELGDSALYLCASSPRGGGNTEAFFGQGTRLTVV.

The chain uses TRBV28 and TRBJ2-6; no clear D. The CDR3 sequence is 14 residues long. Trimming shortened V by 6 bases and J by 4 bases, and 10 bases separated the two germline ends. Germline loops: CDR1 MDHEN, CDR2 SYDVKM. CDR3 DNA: TGTGCCAGCAGCCCCGAGTTGGGGGCCAACGTCCTGACTTTC. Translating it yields CASSPELGANVLTF.

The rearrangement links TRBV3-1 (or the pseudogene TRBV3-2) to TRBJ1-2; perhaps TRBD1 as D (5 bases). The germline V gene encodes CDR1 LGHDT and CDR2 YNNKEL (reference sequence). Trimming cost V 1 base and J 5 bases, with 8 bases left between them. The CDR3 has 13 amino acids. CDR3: CASSQGGLYGYTF. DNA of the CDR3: TGTGCCAGCAGCCAAGGGGGCCTGTATGGCTACACCTTC.

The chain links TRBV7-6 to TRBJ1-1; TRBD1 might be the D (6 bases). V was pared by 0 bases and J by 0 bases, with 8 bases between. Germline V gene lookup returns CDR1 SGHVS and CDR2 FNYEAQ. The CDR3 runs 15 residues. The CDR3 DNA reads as TGTGCCAGCAGCTTAGCAGGGGGGGTGAACACTGAAGCTTTCTTT. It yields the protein CASSLAGGVNTEAFF.

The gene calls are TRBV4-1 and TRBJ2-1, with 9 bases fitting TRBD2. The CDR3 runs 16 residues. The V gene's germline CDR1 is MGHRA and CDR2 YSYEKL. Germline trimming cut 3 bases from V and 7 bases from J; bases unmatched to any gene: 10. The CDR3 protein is CASSHPTSGSRNEQFF. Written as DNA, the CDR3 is TGCGCCAGCAGCCACCCTACTAGCGGGTCGAGGAATGAGCAGTTCTTC.

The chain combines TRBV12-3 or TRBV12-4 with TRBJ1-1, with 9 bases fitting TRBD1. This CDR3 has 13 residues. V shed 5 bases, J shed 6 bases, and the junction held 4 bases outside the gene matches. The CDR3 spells CASSRTGAAEAFF. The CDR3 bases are TGTGCCAGCAGTCGGACAGGGGCGGCTGAAGCTTTCTTT.

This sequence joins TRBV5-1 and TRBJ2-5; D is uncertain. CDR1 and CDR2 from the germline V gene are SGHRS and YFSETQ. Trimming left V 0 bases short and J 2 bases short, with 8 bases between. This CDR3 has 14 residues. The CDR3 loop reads CASSLGRRQETQYF. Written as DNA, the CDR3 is TGCGCCAGCAGCTTGGGGCGCAGGCAAGAGACCCAGTACTTC.

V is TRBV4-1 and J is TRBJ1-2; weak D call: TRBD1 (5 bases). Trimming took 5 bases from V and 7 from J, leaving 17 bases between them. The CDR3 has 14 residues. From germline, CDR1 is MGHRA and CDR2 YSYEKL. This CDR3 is CASSDTGTVSGYTF. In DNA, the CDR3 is TGCGCCAGCAGCGACACCGGGACGGTCAGTGGCTACACCTTC.

The DNA of the CDR3 is TGTGCCAGCAGCCCCCAGGCAGGGAGAGGGGCTGAAGCTTTCTTT. Translating it yields CASSPQAGRGAEAFF. V and J are TRBV14 and TRBJ1-1; D is perhaps TRBD1 (5 bases). CDR1 and CDR2 (germline): SGHDN, FVKESK. The CDR3 length is 15 residues. V dropped 4 bases and J dropped 6 bases, with 18 bases sitting between them.

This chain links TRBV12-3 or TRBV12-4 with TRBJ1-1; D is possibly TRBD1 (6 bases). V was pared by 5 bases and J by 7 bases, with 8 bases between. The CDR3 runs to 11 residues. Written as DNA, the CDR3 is TGTGCCAGCAGTCCAGGGGTTGAAGCTTTCTTT. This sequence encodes CASSPGVEAFF.

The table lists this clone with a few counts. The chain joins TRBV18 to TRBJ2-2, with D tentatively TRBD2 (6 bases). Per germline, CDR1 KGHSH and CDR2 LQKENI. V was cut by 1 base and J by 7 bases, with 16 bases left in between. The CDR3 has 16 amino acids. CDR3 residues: CASSPRQSGGVGELFF. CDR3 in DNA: TGTGCCAGCTCACCACGACAGAGCGGAGGGGTCGGGGAGCTGTTTTTT.

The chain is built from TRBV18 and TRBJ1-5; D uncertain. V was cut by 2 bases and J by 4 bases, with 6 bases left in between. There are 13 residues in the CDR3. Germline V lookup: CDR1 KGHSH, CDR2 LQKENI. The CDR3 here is CASSPRENQPQHF. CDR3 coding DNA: TGTGCCAGCTCACCAAGGGAGAATCAGCCCCAGCATTTT. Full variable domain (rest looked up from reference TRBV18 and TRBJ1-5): NAGVMQNPRHLVRRRGQEARLRCSPMKGHSHVYWYRQLPEEGLKFMVYLQKENIIDESGMPKERFSAEFPKEGPSILRIQQVVRGDSAAYFCASSPRENQPQHFGDGTRLSIL.

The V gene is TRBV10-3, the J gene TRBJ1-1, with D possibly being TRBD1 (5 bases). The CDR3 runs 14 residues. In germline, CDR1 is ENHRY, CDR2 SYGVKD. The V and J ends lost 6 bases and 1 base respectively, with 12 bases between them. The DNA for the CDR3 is TGTGCCATCAGGAAGGACATCTCGAACACTGAAGCTTTCTTT. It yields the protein CAIRKDISNTEAFF.

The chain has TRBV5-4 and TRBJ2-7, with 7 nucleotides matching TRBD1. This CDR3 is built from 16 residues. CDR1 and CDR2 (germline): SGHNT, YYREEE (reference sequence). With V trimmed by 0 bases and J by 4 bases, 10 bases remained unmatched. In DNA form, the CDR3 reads TGTGCCAGCAGCTTGGGAGTCGGGGCAGGGGGTTACGAGCAGTACTTC. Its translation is CASSLGVGAGGYEQYF.

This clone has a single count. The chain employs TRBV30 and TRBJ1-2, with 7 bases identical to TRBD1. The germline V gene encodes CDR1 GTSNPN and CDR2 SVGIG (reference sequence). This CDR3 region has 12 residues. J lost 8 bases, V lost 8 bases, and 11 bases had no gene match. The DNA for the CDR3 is TGTGCCCTGGAAGGGGACAGTTGGGGCTACACCTTC. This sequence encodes CALEGDSWGYTF.

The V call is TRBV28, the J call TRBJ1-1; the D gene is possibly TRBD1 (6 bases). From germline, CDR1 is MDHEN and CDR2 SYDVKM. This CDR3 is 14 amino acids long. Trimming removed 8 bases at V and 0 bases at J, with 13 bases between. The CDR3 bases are TGTGCCAGCTTACAGGGAGACCTGAACACTGAAGCTTTCTTT. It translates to CASLQGDLNTEAFF.

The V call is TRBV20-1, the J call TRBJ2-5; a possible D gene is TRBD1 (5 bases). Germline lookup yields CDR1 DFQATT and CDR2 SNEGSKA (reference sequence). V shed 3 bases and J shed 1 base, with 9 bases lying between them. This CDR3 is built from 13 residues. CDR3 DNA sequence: TGCAGTGCTAGTTGGGGCACCCAAGAGACCCAGTACTTC. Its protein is CSASWGTQETQYF.